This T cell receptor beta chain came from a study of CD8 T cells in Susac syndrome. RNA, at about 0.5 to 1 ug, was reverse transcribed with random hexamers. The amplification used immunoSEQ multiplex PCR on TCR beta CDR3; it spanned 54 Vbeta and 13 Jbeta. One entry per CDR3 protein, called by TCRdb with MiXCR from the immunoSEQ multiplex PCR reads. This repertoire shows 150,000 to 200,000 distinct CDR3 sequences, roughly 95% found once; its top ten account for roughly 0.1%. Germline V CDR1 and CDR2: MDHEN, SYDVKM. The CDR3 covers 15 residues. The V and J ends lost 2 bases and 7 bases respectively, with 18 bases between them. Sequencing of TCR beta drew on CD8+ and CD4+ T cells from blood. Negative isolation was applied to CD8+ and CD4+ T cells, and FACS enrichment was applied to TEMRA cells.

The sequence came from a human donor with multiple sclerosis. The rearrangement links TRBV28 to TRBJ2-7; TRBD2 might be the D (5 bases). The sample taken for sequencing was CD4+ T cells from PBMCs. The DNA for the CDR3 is TGTGCCAGCAGTTTAAGGTCGGGCGGGTCTCAGGAGCAGTACTTC. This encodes CASSLRSGGSQEQYF.